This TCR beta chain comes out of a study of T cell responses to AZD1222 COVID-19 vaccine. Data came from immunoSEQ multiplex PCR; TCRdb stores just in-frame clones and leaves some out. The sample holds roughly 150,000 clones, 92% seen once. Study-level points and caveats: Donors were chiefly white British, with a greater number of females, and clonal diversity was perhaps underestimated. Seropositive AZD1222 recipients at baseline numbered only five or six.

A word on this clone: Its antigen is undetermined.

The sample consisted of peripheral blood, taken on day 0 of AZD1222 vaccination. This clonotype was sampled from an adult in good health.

The CDR3 loop reads CASSKTGFNGENTEAFF. The DNA for the CDR3 is TGTGCCAGCAGCAAGACGGGTTTTAACGGGGAGAACACTGAAGCTTTCTTT. V gene TRBV14 combines with J gene TRBJ1-1; no reliable D call. The CDR3 length is 17 residues. Germline V CDR1 and CDR2: SGHDN, FVKESK. With 5 bases removed from V and 1 base from J, the gap between germline ends came to 20 bases.